The 14 T cell receptor beta chains listed next were all sequenced from one sample in a study of chemoradiotherapy in HPV16-positive cancers. Sequenced by immunoSEQ multiplex PCR; TCRdb stores in-frame clones only, minus some. The sample has around 4,900 clones, around 91% seen once. The material was blood, obtained from a patient who underwent chemoradiotherapy. The source of these receptors is a human donor with HPV-associated anogenital cancer.

This chain joins TRBV18 and TRBJ2-1, with 9 bases fitting TRBD1. The CDR3 loop spans 15 amino acids. From germline, CDR1 is KGHSH and CDR2 LQKENI. V was pared by 5 bases and J by 8 bases, with 10 bases of the junction left unmatched. CDR3 nucleotides: TGTGCCAGCTCATTCGGACAGGGGTCATTGGATGAGCAGTTCTTC. Translation gives CASSFGQGSLDEQFF.

V gene TRBV10-3 combines with J gene TRBJ1-5; 7 nucleotides align to TRBD1. The CDR3 spans 13 residues. The trim removed 10 bases at V and 4 bases at J, leaving 7 bases unmatched. Germline V gene data show CDR1 as ENHRY and CDR2 as SYGVKD. Written as DNA, the CDR3 is TGTGCCACCCAAGGACAGGTTAATCAGCCCCAGCATTTT. Its protein product is CATQGQVNQPQHF.

V is TRBV5-1 and J is TRBJ2-1; 10 bases are shared with TRBD2. The J segment lost 6 bases and the V segment lost 4 bases, leaving 10 bases of the junction unmatched. Germline CDR1 is SGHRS and CDR2 is YFSETQ. This CDR3 is 16 amino acids long. The CDR3 spells CASSLQPSGGTNEQFF. The CDR3 nucleotides read TGCGCCAGCAGCCTCCAACCTAGCGGGGGCACCAATGAGCAGTTCTTC.

V and J are TRBV30 and TRBJ2-7; 7 bases line up with TRBD2. Germline loops: CDR1 GTSNPN, CDR2 SVGIG (reference sequence). CDR3 length: 11 residues. V was pared by 0 bases and J by 9 bases, with 2 bases of the junction left unmatched. The CDR3 region is CAWSVGRGQYF. DNA of the CDR3: TGTGCCTGGAGTGTAGGGAGGGGGCAGTACTTC.

The chain is built from TRBV10-3 and TRBJ2-2; 10 bases are shared with TRBD2. Germline CDR1 and CDR2: ENHRY and SYGVKD. J gave up 6 bases and V 2 bases, and 6 bases lay outside the gene matches. The CDR3 length is 16 residues. The CDR3 protein is CAISEAIAGGAGELFF. The CDR3 DNA sequence: TGTGCCATCAGTGAGGCCATAGCGGGGGGTGCCGGGGAGCTGTTTTTT.

The chain has TRBV9 and TRBJ2-3, with 7 positions matching TRBD2. This CDR3 spans 16 amino acids. Germline CDR1 SGDLS, CDR2 YYNGEE. J was trimmed by 2 bases and V by 0 bases; bases with no gene match: 6. In DNA form, the CDR3 reads TGTGCCAGCAGCGTAGGGCTAGCGGAGATCACAGATACGCAGTATTTT. Its translation is CASSVGLAEITDTQYF.

The chain uses TRBV7-9 and TRBJ1-5; 9 positions agree with TRBD1. CDR3 length equals 14 residues. Trimming removed 2 bases from V and 11 bases from J; junction bases left unmatched: 7. CDR1 is SEHNR and CDR2 is FQNEAQ in the germline V gene (reference sequence). The CDR3 DNA is TGTGCCAGCAGCTTACCGGGACAGGGATCGACCCAGCATTTT. This translates into CASSLPGQGSTQHF.

The chain combines TRBV7-9 with TRBJ2-2; 11 nucleotides line up with TRBD2. The CDR3 extends over 16 amino acids. Germline lookup yields CDR1 SEHNR and CDR2 FQNEAQ (reference sequence). V was clipped by 5 bases and J by 6 bases; unmatched bases: 8. The CDR3 bases are TGTGCCAGCAGCCTACTAGCGGGGGTTTTTGCCGGGGAGCTGTTTTTT. It is translated as CASSLLAGVFAGELFF.

The chain has TRBV25-1 and TRBJ1-1; 7 nucleotides align to TRBD1. The CDR3 spans 15 residues. J lost 3 bases, V lost 6 bases, and 10 bases had no gene match. Germline V lookup: CDR1 MGHDK, CDR2 SYGVNS. CDR3: CASRGGGGVYTEAFF. The CDR3 DNA reads as TGTGCCAGCAGGGGGGGAGGGGGCGTATACACTGAAGCTTTCTTT.

V and J are TRBV30 and TRBJ1-6; D is undetermined. The CDR3 extends over 15 amino acids. V was cut by 0 bases and J by 7 bases, with 13 bases left in between. Per the germline V gene, CDR1 is GTSNPN and CDR2 is SVGIG (reference sequence). This chain's CDR3 is CAWSVAVLWNSPLHF. CDR3 nucleotides: TGTGCCTGGAGTGTGGCGGTTCTGTGGAATTCACCCCTCCACTTT.

This clone was observed a few times. The rearrangement links TRBV4-1 to TRBJ2-5, with TRBD2 identical over 12 bases. The V gene's germline CDR1 is MGHRA and CDR2 YSYEKL. With 0 bases clipped from V and 2 bases from J, the junction kept 10 bases outside the gene matches. The CDR3 runs to 19 residues. The DNA of the CDR3 is TGCGCCAGCAGCCAAGAATTGGCTAGCGGGGGGGCCACGCAAGAGACCCAGTACTTC. This gives the protein CASSQELASGGATQETQYF.

The chain couples TRBV11-2 to TRBJ2-7, with 10 bases identical to TRBD2. Trimming removed 3 bases from V and 3 bases from J; junction bases left unmatched: 2. Germline V gene lookup returns CDR1 SGHAT and CDR2 FQNNGV. The CDR3 sequence is 14 residues long. For the CDR3, the DNA is TGTGCCAGCAGCTTCCAGCGGGGGGGCTACGAGCAGTACTTC. It encodes CASSFQRGGYEQYF.

The gene calls are TRBV7-2 and TRBJ2-7, with TRBD2 identical over 11 bases. Per germline, CDR1 SGHTA and CDR2 FQGNSA. V lost 0 bases and J lost 4; bases outside the gene matches: 8. The CDR3 has 17 amino acids. The CDR3 nucleotides are TGTGCCAGCAGCTTAGCTACTAGCGGGAGTATGGGGTACGAGCAGTACTTC. This encodes CASSLATSGSMGYEQYF.

This chain joins TRBV19 and TRBJ1-6; 9 bases are shared with TRBD1. There are 16 residues in the CDR3. The ends lost 5 bases at V and 2 bases at J; junction bases unmatched: 4. Germline CDR1 LNHDA, CDR2 SQIVND (reference sequence). The DNA of the CDR3 is TGTGCCAGTAGTGTCAGACAGGGGGCCTATAATTCACCCCTCCACTTT. Encoded protein: CASSVRQGAYNSPLHF.